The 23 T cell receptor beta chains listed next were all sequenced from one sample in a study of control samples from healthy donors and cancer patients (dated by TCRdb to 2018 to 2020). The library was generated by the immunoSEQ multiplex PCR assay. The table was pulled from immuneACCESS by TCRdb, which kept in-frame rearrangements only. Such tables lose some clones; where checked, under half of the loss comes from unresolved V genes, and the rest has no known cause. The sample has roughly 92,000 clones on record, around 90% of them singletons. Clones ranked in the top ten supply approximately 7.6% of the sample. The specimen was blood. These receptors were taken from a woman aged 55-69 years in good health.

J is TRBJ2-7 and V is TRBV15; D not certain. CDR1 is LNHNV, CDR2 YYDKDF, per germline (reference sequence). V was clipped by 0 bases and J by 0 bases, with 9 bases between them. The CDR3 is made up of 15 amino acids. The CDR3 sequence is CATSRDRAASYEQYF. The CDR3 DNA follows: TGTGCCACCAGCAGAGATCGCGCGGCCTCCTACGAGCAGTACTTC. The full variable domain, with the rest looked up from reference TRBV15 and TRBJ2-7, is DAMVIQNPRYQVTQFGKPVTLSCSQTLNHNVMYWYQQKSSQAPKLLFHYYDKDFNNEADTPDNFQSRRPNTSFCFLDIRSPGLGDTAMYLCATSRDRAASYEQYFGPGTRLTVT.

As DNA, the CDR3 is TGTGCCAGCAGCTTTACGGGAGGGGGGCGCACAGATACGCAGTATTTT. It yields the protein CASSFTGGGRTDTQYF. The V call is TRBV5-6, the J call TRBJ2-3, with TRBD2 identical over 8 bases. V was clipped by 2 bases and J by 1 base; unmatched bases: 6. The germline CDR1 and CDR2 sequences are SGHDT and YYEEEE. This CDR3 spans 16 amino acids. The complete variable domain, with remaining parts taken from reference TRBV5-6 and TRBJ2-3, reads DAGVTQSPTHLIKTRGQQVTLRCSPKSGHDTVSWYQQALGQGPQFIFQYYEEEERQRGNFPDRFSGHQFPNYSSELNVNALLLGDSALYLCASSFTGGGRTDTQYFGPGTRLTVL.

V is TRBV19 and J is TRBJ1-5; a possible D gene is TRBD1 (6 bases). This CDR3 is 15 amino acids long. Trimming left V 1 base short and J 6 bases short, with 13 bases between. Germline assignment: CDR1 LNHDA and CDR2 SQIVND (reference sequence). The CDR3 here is CASSIVQGRTQPQHF. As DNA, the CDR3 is TGTGCCAGTAGTATAGTTCAGGGGCGGACTCAGCCCCAGCATTTT.

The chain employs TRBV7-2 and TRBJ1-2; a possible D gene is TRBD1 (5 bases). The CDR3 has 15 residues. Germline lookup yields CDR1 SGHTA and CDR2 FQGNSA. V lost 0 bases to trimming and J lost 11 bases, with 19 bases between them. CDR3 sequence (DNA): TGTGCCAGCAGCTTAGCGTCGAGAAACCCCCAGGGTTACACCTTC. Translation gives CASSLASRNPQGYTF.

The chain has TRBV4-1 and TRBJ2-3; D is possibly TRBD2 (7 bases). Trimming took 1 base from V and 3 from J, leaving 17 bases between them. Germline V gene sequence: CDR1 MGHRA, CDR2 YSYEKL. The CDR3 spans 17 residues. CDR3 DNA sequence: TGCGCCAGCAGCCAAGCTGCCGTGGGGGGGCGGACAGATACGCAGTATTTT. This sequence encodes CASSQAAVGGRTDTQYF.

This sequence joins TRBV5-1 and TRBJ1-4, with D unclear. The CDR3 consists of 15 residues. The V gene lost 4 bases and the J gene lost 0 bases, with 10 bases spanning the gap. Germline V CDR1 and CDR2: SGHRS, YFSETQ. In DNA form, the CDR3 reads TGCGCCAGCAGCCCTACGGGTCCAACTAATGAAAAACTGTTTTTT. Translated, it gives CASSPTGPTNEKLFF.

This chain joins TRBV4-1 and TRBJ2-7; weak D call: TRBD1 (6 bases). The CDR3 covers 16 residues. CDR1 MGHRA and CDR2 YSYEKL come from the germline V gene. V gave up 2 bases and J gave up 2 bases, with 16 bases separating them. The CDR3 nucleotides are TGCGCCAGCAGCCAAAGTCGGGCAGGGGCCACCTACGAGCAGTACTTC. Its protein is CASSQSRAGATYEQYF.

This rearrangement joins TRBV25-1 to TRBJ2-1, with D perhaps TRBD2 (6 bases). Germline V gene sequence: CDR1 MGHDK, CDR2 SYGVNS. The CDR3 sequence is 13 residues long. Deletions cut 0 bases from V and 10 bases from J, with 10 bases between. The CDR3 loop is CASSEYGGSEQFF. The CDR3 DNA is TGTGCCAGCAGTGAATATGGAGGGTCGGAGCAGTTCTTC.

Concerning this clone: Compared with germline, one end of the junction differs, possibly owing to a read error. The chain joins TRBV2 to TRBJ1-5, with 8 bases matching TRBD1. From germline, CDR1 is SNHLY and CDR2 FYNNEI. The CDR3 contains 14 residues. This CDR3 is CASSEGQGYQPQHF. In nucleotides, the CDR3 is TGTGCCAGCAGCGAAGGACAGGGATATCAGCCCCAGCATTTT.

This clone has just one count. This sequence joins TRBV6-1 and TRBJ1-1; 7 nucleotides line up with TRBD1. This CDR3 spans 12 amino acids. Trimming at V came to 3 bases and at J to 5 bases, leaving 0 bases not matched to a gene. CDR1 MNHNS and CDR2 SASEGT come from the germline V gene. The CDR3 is CASSDRGTEAFF. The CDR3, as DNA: TGTGCCAGCAGTGACAGGGGGACTGAAGCTTTCTTT.

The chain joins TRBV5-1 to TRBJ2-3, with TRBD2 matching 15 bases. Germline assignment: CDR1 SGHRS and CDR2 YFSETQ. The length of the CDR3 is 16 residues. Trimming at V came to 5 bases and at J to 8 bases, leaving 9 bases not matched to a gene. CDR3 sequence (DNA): TGCGCCAGCAGTGCGGGACTAGCGGGAGGAATACCTACGCAGTATTTT. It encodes CASSAGLAGGIPTQYF.

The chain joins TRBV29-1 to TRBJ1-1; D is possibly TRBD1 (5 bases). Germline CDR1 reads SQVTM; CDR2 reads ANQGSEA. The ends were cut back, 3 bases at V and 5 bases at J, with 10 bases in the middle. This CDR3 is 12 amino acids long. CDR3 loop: CSVDPRGTEAFF. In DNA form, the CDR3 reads TGCAGCGTTGACCCCCGGGGGACTGAAGCTTTCTTT.

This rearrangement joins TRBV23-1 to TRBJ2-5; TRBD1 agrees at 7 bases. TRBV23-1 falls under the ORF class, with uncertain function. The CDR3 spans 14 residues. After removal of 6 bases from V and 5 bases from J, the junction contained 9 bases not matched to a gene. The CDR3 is CASRRDREQETQYF. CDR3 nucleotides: TGCGCCAGCAGGCGCGACAGGGAGCAGGAGACCCAGTACTTC.

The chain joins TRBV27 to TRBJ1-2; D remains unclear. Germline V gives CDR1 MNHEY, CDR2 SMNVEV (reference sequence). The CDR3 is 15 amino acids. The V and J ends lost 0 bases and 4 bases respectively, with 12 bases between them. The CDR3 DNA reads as TGTGCCAGCAGTTTATCGATGGCAGGTAGCTATGGCTACACCTTC. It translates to CASSLSMAGSYGYTF.

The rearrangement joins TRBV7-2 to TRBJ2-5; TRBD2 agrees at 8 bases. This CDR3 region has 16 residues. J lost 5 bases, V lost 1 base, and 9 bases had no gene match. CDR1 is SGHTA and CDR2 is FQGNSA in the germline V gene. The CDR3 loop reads CASSLGTSGRGETQYF. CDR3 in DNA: TGTGCCAGCAGCTTAGGTACTAGCGGACGAGGGGAGACCCAGTACTTC.

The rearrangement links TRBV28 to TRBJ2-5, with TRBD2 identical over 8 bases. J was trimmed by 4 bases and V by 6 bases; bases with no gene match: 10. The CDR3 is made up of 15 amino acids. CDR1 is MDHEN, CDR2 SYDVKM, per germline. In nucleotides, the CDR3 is TGTGCCAGCAGGGCGGGGAGCGGGGGATCAGAGACCCAGTACTTC. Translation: CASRAGSGGSETQYF.

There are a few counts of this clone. The CDR3 coding sequence is TGTGCCAGCAGTGTCTCCCCAGCGGGGGGGGGCACAGATACGCAGTATTTT. This translates into CASSVSPAGGGTDTQYF. This chain uses TRBV6-4 with TRBJ2-3; 10 bases line up with TRBD2. With V trimmed by 4 bases and J by 1 base, 8 bases remained unmatched. Per the germline V gene, CDR1 is MRHNA and CDR2 is SNTAGT. This CDR3 region has 17 residues.

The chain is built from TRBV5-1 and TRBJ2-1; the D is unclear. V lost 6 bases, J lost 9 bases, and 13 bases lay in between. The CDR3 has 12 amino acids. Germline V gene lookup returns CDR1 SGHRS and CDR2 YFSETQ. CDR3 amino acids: CASTWADGEQFF. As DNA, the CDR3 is TGCGCCAGCACCTGGGCGGATGGTGAGCAGTTCTTC.

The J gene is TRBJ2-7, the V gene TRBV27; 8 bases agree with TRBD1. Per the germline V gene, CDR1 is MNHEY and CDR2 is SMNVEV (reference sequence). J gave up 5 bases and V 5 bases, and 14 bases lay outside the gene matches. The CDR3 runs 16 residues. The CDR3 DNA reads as TGTGCCAGCAGTCCGAGCCAGGGGGCGTTTTTCCACGAGCAGTACTTC. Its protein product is CASSPSQGAFFHEQYF.

CDR3 DNA sequence: TGTGCCAGCAGCTTTGCAGGGGATCAGCCCCAGCATTTT. It codes for CASSFAGDQPQHF. The chain carries TRBV7-8 and TRBJ1-5; the D gene is possibly TRBD1 (6 bases). Germline CDR1 is SGHVS and CDR2 is FQNEAQ. There are 13 residues in the CDR3. Deletions cut 3 bases from V and 5 bases from J, with 8 bases between.

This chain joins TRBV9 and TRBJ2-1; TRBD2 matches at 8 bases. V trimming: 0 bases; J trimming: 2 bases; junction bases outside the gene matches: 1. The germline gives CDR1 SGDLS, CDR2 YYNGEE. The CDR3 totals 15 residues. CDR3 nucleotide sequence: TGTGCCAGCAGCGTAGCAGCGGGGGCCTACAATGAGCAGTTCTTC. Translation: CASSVAAGAYNEQFF.

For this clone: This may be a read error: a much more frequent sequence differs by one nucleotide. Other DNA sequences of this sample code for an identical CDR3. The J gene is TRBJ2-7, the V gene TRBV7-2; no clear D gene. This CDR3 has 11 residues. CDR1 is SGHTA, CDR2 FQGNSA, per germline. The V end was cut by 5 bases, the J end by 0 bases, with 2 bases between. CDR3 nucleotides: TGTGCCAGCAGCCTCTCCTACGAGCAGTACTTC. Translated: CASSLSYEQYF.

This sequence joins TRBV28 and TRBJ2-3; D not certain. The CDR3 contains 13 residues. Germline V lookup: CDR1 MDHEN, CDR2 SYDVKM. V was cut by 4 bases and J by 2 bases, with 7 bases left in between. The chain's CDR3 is CASSSSHTDTQYF. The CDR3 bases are TGTGCCAGCAGTTCCTCCCACACAGATACGCAGTATTTT. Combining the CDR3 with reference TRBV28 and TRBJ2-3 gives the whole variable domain DVKVTQSSRYLVKRTGEKVFLECVQDMDHENMFWYRQDPGLGLRLIYFSYDVKMKEKGDIPEGYSVSREKKERFSLILESASTNQTSMYLCASSSSHTDTQYFGPGTRLTVL.